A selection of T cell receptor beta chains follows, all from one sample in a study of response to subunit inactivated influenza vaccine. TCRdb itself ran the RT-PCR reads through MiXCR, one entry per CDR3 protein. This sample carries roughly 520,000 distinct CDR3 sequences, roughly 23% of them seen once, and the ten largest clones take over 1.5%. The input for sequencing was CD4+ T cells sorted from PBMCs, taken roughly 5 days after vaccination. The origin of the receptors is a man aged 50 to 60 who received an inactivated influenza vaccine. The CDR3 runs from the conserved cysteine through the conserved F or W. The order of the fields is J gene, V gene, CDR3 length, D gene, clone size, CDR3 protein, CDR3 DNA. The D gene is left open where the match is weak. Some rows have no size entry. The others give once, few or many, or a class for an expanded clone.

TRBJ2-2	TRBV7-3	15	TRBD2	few	CASSQSGSVTGELFF	TGTGCCAGCAGCCAAAGCGGGAGCGTGACCGGGGAGCTGTTTTTT
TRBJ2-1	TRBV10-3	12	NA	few	CAISVSGNEQFF	TGTGCCATCAGTGTATCTGGAAATGAGCAGTTCTTC
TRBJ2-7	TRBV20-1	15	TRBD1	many	CSASLSWDRGHEQYF	TGCAGTGCTAGTTTGTCTTGGGACAGGGGTCACGAGCAGTACTTC
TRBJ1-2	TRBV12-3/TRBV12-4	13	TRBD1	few	CASSLRQGRSYTF	TGTGCCAGCAGTCTAAGACAGGGGCGAAGCTACACCTTC
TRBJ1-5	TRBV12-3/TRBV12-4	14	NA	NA	CASSFRGSSQPQHF	TGTGCCAGCAGTTTTCGGGGGTCGAGTCAGCCCCAGCATTTT
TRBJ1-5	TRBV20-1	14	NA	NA	CSALMPSGNQPQHF	TGCAGTGCCTTAATGCCTTCTGGCAATCAGCCCCAGCATTTT
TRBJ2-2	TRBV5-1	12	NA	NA	CASSLLGRELFF	TGCGCCAGCAGCTTGCTCGGAAGGGAGCTGTTTTTT
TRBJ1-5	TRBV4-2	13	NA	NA	CASSQHLDQPQHF	TGTGCCAGCAGCCAGCACCTTGATCAGCCCCAGCATTTT
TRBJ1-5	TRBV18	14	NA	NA	CASSPMGADQPQHF	TGTGCCAGCTCACCAATGGGCGCGGATCAGCCCCAGCATTTT
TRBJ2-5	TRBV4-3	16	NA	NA	CASSQGRSTPQETQYF	TGCGCCAGCAGCCAAGGGAGATCGACTCCGCAAGAGACCCAGTACTTC
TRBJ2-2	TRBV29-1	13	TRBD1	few	CSADRERTGELFF	TGCAGCGCAGACAGGGAGAGGACCGGGGAGCTGTTTTTT
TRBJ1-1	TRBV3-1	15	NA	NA	CASSPAGGLGTEAFF	TGTGCCAGCAGCCCAGCCGGGGGGCTTGGTACTGAAGCTTTCTTT
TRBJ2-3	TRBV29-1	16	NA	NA	CSVEDQGYARTDTQYF	TGCAGCGTTGAAGATCAGGGCTACGCGCGCACAGATACGCAGTATTTT
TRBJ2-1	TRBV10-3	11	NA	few	CAISDPSEQFF	TGTGCCATCAGTGATCCATCTGAGCAGTTCTTC
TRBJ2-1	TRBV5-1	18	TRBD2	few	CASSLGLAGGRRIDEQFF	TGCGCCAGCAGCTTGGGACTAGCGGGAGGGCGAAGGATCGATGAGCAGTTCTTC
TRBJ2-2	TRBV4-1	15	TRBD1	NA	CASSHPGTGTGELFF	TGCGCCAGCAGCCACCCCGGGACAGGCACCGGGGAGCTGTTTTTT
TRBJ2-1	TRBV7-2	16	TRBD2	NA	CASSSLAGVLGSEQFF	TGTGCCAGCAGCTCCCTAGCGGGGGTCCTTGGGAGTGAGCAGTTCTTC
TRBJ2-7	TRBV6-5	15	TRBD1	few	CASSYHQGQNYEQYF	TGTGCCAGCAGTTACCACCAGGGACAGAACTACGAGCAGTACTTC
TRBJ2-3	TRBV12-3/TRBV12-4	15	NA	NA	CASRLTGTSTDTQYF	TGTGCCAGCAGGCTAACCGGGACTAGCACAGATACGCAGTATTTT
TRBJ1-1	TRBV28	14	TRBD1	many	CASSPDRTFSEAFF	TGTGCCAGCAGTCCGGACAGGACGTTCTCTGAAGCTTTCTTT
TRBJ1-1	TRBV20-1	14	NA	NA	CSARGGGRNTEAFF	TGCAGTGCTAGAGGCGGGGGCAGGAACACTGAAGCTTTCTTT
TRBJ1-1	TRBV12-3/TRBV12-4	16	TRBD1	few	CASSRGTGARGTEAFF	TGTGCCAGCAGTCGCGGGACAGGGGCCCGAGGCACTGAAGCTTTCTTT
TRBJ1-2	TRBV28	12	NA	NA	CASTGEIYGYTF	TGTGCCAGTACGGGAGAAATCTATGGCTACACCTTC
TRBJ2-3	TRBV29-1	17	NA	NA	CSVDDPDQGGNTDTQYF	TGCAGCGTTGACGACCCGGACCAGGGAGGTAACACAGATACGCAGTATTTT
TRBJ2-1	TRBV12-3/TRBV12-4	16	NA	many	CASSPPLGAGYNEQFF	TGTGCCAGCAGCCCCCCTCTTGGAGCGGGCTACAATGAGCAGTTCTTC
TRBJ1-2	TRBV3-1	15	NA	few	CASSQGRQANYGYTF	TGTGCCAGCAGCCAAGGGCGCCAAGCTAACTATGGCTACACCTTC
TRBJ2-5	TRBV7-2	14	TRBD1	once	CASSLTRDSETQYF	TGTGCCAGCAGCTTAACCCGGGACAGCGAGACCCAGTACTTC
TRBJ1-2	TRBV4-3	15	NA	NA	CASSQDFTGNYGYTF	TGCGCCAGCAGCCAAGATTTTACAGGCAACTATGGCTACACCTTC
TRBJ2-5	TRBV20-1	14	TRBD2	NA	CSAPIAGGSKTQYF	TGCAGTGCTCCAATAGCGGGAGGGTCGAAGACCCAGTACTTC
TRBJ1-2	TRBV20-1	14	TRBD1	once	CSASEAGTGFGYTF	TGCAGTGCTAGCGAAGCAGGGACAGGGTTCGGCTACACCTTC
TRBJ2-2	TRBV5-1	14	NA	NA	CASSRALGSGELFF	TGCGCCAGCAGCCGAGCTTTGGGCTCCGGGGAGCTGTTTTTT
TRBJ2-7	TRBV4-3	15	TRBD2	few	CASSQGTSGSSEQYF	TGCGCCAGCAGCCAAGGAACTAGCGGGAGTTCCGAGCAGTACTTC
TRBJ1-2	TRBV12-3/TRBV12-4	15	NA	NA	CASSFDSGPNYGYTF	TGTGCCAGCAGTTTTGACAGCGGCCCTAACTATGGCTACACCTTC
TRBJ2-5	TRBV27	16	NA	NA	CASSKWGHLDQETQYF	TGTGCCAGCAGTAAATGGGGACACCTGGACCAAGAGACCCAGTACTTC
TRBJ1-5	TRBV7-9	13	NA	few	CASSLQSNQPQHF	TGTGCCAGCAGCTTACAGAGCAATCAGCCCCAGCATTTT
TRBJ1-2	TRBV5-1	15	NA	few	CASSPRTSRGYGYTF	TGCGCCAGCAGCCCGAGGACATCAAGAGGCTATGGCTACACCTTC
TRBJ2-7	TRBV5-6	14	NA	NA	CASRPAVRSYEQYF	TGTGCCAGCAGGCCAGCGGTTCGGTCCTACGAGCAGTACTTC
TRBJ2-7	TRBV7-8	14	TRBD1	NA	CASSYRQGAGEQYF	TGTGCCAGCAGCTACCGACAGGGGGCTGGAGAGCAGTACTTC
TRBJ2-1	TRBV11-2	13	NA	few	CASSLGQASEQFF	TGTGCCAGCAGCTTAGGACAGGCATCAGAGCAGTTCTTC
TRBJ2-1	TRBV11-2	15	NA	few	CASSPVGRLYNEQFF	TGTGCCAGCAGCCCGGTTGGGAGGCTATACAATGAGCAGTTCTTC
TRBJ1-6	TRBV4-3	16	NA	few	CASSQAYITLNSPLHF	TGCGCCAGCAGCCAAGCATATATAACCCTTAATTCACCCCTCCACTTT
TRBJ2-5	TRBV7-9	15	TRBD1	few	CASSLGTGRSETQYF	TGTGCCAGCAGCCTCGGGACAGGGAGGTCTGAGACCCAGTACTTC
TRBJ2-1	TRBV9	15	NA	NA	CASSVEVGAYNEQFF	TGTGCCAGCAGCGTAGAGGTAGGGGCGTACAATGAGCAGTTCTTC
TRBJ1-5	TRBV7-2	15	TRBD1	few	CASSLDRQGGQPQHF	TGTGCCAGCAGCTTAGATAGACAGGGAGGTCAGCCCCAGCATTTT
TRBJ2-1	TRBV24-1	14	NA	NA	CATSDFRGAYEQFF	TGTGCCACCAGTGATTTTCGGGGGGCCTATGAGCAGTTCTTC
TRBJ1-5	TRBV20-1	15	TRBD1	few	CSAFNPGTGDQPQHF	TGCAGTGCTTTTAACCCCGGGACAGGGGATCAGCCCCAGCATTTT
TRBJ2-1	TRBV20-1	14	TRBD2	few	CSATLAGGLNEQFF	TGCAGTGCAACCTTAGCGGGAGGTCTAAATGAGCAGTTCTTC
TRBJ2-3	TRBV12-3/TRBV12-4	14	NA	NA	CASILGEGQDTQYF	TGTGCCAGCATCTTAGGAGAGGGACAAGATACGCAGTATTTT
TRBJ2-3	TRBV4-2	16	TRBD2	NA	CASSRMTSGPSDTQYF	TGTGCCAGCAGCCGAATGACTAGCGGGCCGTCAGATACGCAGTATTTT
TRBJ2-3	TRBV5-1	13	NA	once	CASKFVGEDTQYF	TGCGCCAGCAAATTCGTAGGTGAGGATACGCAGTATTTT
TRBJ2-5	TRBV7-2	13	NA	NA	CASSAMRGETQYF	TGTGCCAGCAGTGCTATGCGGGGTGAGACCCAGTACTTC
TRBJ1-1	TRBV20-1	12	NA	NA	CSARDLPAEAFF	TGCAGTGCTAGAGACTTACCGGCTGAAGCTTTCTTT
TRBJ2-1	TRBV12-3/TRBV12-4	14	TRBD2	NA	CASSLGLARNEQFF	TGTGCCAGCAGTTTAGGACTAGCAAGGAATGAGCAGTTCTTC
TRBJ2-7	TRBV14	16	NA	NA	CASSQDQGHHSYEQYF	TGTGCCAGCAGCCAAGATCAGGGACACCACTCCTACGAGCAGTACTTC
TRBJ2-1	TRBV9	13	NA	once	CASSVGLNNEQFF	TGTGCCAGCAGCGTAGGACTAAACAATGAGCAGTTCTTC
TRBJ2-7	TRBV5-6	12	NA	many	CASSLSGNEQYF	TGTGCCAGCAGCTTGTCTGGGAACGAGCAGTACTTC
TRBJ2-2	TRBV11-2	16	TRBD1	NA	CASSLPRQGAAGELFF	TGTGCCAGCAGCTTACCCCGACAGGGGGCGGCCGGGGAGCTGTTTTTT
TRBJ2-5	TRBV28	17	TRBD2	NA	CASSSGGRPTYQETQYF	TGTGCCAGCAGTAGCGGGGGGCGACCGACGTACCAAGAGACCCAGTACTTC
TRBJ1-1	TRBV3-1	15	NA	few	CASSLGVEKGTEAFF	TGTGCCAGCAGCCTCGGCGTAGAGAAGGGCACTGAAGCTTTCTTT